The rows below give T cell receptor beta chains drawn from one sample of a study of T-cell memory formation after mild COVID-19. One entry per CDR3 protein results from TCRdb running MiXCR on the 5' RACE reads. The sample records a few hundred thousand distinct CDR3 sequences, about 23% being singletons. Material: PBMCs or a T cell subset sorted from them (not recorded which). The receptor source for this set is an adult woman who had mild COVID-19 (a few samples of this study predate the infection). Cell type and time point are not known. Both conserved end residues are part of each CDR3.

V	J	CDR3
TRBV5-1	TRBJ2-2	CASSVRDRTNTGELFF
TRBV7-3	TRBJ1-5	CASSPRVRGTIWPQHF
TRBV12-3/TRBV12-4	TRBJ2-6	CASSRSIRTGLSGANVLTF
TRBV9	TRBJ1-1	CASSGDSLNTEAFF
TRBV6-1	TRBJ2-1	CASSNENRNEQFF
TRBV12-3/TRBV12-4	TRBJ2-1	CASSSGPGRSSQFF
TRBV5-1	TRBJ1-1	CASSLGGTGGYEAFF
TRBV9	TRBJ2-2	CASTISADRTGELFF
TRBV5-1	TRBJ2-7	CASRGGFHEQYF
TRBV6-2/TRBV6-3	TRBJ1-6	CASSRFGASGSPLHF
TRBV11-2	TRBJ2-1	CASSLGGAAEGYNEQFF
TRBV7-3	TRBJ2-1	CASSLNRAQGAYEQFF
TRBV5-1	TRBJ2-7	CASSLDGNPYEQYF
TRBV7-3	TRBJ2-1	CASSWGLAGNNEQFF
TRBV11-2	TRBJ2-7	CASSHLGAGRPNPGSYEQYF
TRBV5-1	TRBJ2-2	CASSGGQTSTGELFF